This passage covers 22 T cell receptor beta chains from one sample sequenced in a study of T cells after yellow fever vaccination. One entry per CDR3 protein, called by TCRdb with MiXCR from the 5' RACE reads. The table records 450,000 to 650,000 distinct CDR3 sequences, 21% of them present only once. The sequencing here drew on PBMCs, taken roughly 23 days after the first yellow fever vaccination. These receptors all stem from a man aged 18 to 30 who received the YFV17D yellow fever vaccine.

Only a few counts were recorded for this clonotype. The CDR3 sequence is CASSARLAGSRETQYF. CDR3 DNA: TGTGCCAGCAGTGCTCGACTAGCGGGAAGTAGAGAGACCCAGTACTTC. The chain links TRBV6-4 to TRBJ2-5; 11 bases are shared with TRBD2. This CDR3 is built from 16 residues. The junction had 8 bases not matched to a gene; V was cut back by 4 bases and J by 4 bases. Looked up from germline, CDR1 is MRHNA and CDR2 is SNTAGT.

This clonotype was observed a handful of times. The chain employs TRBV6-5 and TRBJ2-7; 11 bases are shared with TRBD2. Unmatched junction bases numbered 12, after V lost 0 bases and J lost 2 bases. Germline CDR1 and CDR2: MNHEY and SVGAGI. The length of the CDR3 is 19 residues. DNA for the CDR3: TGTGCCAGCAGTTACTCCGGGGCTAGCGGGGGGCCCTTTCCCTACGAGCAGTACTTC. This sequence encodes CASSYSGASGGPFPYEQYF.

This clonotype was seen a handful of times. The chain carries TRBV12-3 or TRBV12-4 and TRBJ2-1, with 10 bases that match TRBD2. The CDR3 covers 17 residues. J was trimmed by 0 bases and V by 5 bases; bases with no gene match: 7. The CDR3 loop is CASSPGTSASSYNEQFF. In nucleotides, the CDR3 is TGTGCCAGCAGTCCCGGGACTAGCGCAAGCTCCTACAATGAGCAGTTCTTC.

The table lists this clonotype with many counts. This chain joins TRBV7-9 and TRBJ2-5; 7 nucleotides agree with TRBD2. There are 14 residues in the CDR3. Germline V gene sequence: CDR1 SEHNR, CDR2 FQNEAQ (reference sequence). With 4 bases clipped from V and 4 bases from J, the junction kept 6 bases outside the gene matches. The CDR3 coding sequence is TGTGCCAGCAGCTCCCGACTAGCCGGAGAGACCCAGTACTTC. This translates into CASSSRLAGETQYF.

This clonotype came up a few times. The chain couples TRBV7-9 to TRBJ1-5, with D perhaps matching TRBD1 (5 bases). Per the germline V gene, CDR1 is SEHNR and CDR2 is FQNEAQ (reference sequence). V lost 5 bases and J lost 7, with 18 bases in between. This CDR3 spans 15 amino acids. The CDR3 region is CASSKNGRAEQPQHF. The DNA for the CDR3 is TGTGCCAGCAGCAAAAACGGCAGGGCGGAACAGCCCCAGCATTTT.

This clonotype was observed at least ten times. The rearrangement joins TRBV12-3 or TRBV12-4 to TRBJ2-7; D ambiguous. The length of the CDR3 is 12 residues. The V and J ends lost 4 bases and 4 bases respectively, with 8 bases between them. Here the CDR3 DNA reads TGTGCCAGCAGTTGGGCAGGTTACGAGCAGTACTTC. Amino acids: CASSWAGYEQYF.

The CDR3 loop is CASSSGLAGGLDTQYF. The CDR3, as DNA: TGCGCCAGCAGTTCGGGACTAGCGGGGGGGCTGGATACGCAGTATTTT. The chain carries TRBV10-2 and TRBJ2-3; 16 bases map to TRBD2. The V and J ends lost 5 bases and 6 bases, in that order; junction bases with no gene match: 5. This CDR3 contains 16 residues. The germline CDR1 and CDR2 sequences are WSHSY and SAAADI.

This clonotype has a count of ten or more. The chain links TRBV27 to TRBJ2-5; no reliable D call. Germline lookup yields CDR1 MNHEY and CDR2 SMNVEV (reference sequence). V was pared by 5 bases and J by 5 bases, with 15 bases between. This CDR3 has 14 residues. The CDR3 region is CASSPRHLWETQYF. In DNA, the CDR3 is TGTGCCAGCAGTCCCCGACACCTATGGGAGACCCAGTACTTC.

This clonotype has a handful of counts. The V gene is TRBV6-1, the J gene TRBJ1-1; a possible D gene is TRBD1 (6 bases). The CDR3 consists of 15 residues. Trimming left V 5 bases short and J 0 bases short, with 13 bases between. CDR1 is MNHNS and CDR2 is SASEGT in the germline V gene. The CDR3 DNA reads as TGTGCCAGCAGTCCTCGCGGGGGCATGAACACTGAAGCTTTCTTT. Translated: CASSPRGGMNTEAFF.

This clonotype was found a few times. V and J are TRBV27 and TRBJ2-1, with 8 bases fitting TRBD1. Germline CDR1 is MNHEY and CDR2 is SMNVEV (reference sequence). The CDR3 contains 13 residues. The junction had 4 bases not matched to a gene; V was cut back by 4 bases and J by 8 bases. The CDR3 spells CASSYQGAYEQFF. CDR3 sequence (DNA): TGTGCCAGCAGTTATCAGGGGGCCTATGAGCAGTTCTTC.

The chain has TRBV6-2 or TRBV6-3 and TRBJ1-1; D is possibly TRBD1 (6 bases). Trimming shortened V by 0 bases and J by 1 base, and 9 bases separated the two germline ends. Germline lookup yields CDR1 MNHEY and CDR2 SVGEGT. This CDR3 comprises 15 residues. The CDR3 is CASSYSGGWNTEAFF. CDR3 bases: TGTGCCAGCAGTTACTCTGGGGGCTGGAACACTGAAGCTTTCTTT.

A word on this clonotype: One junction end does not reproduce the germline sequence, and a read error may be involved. The CDR3 here is CASRPTVGESQYF. Here the CDR3 DNA reads TGTGCCAGCAGACCCACCGTGGGAGAGTCCCAGTACTTC. This chain connects TRBV6-2 or TRBV6-3 to TRBJ2-5, with D perhaps TRBD2 (5 bases). The length of the CDR3 is 13 residues. Germline values: CDR1 MNHEY, CDR2 SVGEGT.

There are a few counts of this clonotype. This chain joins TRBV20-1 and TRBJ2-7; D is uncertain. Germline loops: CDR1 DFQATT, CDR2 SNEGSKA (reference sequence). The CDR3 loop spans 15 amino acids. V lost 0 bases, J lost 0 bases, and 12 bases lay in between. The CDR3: CSARDLGFSSYEQYF. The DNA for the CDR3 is TGCAGTGCTAGAGATTTAGGATTTAGCTCCTACGAGCAGTACTTC.

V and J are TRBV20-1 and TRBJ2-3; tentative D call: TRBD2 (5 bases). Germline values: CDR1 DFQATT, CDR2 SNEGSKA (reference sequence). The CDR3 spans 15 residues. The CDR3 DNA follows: TGCAGACCCGAAGAGACTACCGATCACACAGATACGCAGTATTTT. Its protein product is CRPEETTDHTDTQYF.

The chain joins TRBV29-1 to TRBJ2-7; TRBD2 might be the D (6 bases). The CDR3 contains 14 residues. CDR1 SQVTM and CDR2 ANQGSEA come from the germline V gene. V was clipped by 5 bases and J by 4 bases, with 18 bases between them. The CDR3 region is CSVYLRDFGYEQYF. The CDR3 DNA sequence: TGCAGCGTTTATCTACGGGACTTTGGGTACGAGCAGTACTTC.

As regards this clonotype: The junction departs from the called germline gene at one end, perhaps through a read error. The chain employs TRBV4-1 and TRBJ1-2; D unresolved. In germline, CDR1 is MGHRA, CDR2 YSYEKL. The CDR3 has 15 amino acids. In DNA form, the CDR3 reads TGCGCCAGCATCCAAGATGGCAGCAGAATCTATGGCTACACCTTC. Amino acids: CASIQDGSRIYGYTF.

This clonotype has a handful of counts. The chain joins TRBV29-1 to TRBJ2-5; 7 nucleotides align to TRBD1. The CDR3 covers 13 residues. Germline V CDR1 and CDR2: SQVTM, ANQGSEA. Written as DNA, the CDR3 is TGCAGTGCCTCGGGACAGATACAAGAGACCCAGTACTTC. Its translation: CSASGQIQETQYF.

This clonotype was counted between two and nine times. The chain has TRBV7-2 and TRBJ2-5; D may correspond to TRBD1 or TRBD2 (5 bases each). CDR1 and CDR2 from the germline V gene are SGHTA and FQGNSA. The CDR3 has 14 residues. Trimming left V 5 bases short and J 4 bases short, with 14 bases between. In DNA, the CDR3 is TGTGCCAGCAGCCGTCTGGGGGTGGGAGAGACCCAGTACTTC. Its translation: CASSRLGVGETQYF.

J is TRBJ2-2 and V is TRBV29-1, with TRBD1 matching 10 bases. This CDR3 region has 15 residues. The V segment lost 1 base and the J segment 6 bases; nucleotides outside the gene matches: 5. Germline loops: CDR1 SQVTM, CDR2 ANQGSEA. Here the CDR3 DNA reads TGCAGCGTTGAAGGGGGGACAGGGGAATCCGGGGAGCTGTTTTTT. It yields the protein CSVEGGTGESGELFF.

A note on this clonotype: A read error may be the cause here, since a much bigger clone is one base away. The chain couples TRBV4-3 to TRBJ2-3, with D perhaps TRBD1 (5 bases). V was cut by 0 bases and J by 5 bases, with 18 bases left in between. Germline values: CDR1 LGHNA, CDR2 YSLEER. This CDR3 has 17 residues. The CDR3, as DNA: TGCGCCAGCAGCCAAGATCTTTTAGGACACCTGATAGATACGCAGTATTTT. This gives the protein CASSQDLLGHLIDTQYF.

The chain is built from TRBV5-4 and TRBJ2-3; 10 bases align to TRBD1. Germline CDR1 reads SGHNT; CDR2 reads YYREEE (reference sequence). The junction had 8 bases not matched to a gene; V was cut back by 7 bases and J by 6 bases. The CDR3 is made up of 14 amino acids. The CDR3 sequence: CASYPGQGSDTQYF. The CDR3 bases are TGTGCCAGCTACCCGGGACAGGGGAGCGATACGCAGTATTTT.

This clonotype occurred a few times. In DNA form, the CDR3 reads TGCGCCAGCAGCTTGGCAGGCCGAACCCAAGAGACCCAGTACTTC. Its translation: CASSLAGRTQETQYF. V is TRBV5-1 and J is TRBJ2-5; no clear D. The V gene's germline CDR1 is SGHRS and CDR2 YFSETQ. This CDR3 region has 15 residues. Trimming removed 0 bases from V and 1 base from J, with 10 bases in between.